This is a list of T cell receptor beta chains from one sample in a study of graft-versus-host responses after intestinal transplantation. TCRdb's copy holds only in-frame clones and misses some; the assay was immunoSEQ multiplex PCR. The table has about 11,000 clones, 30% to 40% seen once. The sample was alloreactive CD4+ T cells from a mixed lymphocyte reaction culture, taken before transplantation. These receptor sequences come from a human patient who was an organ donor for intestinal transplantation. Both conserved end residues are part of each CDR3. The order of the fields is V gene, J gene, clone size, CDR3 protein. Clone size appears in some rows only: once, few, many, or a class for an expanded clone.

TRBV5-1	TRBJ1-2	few	CASSQQQGVHGYTF
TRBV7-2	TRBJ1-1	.	CASSSYRGTTEAFF
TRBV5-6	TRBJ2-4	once	CASSLADGGQYF
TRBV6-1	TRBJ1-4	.	CASSSTGGEGEKLFF
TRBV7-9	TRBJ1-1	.	CASSFRDRAGEAFF
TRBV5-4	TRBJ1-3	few	CASSNAHSGNTIYF
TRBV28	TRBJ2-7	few	CASGRYEQYF
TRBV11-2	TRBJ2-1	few	CASSFASGGSYNEQFF
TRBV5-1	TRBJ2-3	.	CASSDRTGNTDTQYF
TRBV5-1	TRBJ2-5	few	CASSSSGTQETQYF
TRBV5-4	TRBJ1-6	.	CASSQLRGSPLHF
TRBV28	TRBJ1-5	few	CASSSSGTGPQPQHF
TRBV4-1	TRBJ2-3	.	CASSRSGGAGVTDTQYF
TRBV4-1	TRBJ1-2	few	CASSQGWQGGRDGYTF
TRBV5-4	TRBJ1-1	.	CASSRDRWDTEAFF
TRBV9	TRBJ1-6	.	CASSVGQVNSPLHF
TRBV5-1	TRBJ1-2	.	CASSNGDRANYGYTF
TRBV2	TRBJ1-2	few	CASTSFPGGGYTF
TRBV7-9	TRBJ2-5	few	CASSWGLAGPQETQYF
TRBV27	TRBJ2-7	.	CASSWGGRQPYYEQYF
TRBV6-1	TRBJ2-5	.	CASSASPGGTQYF
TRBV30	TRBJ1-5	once	CAWGTVLGGPQHF
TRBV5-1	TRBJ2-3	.	CASSLAGGGQGTGNTQYF
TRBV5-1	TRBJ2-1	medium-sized	CASSLMGQNEQFF
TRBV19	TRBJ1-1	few	CASSKVRGTAEAFF
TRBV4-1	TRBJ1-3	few	CASSQVQASGNTIYF
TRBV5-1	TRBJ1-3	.	CASSPTVYSGNTIYF
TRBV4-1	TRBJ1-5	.	CASSQGWGGDNQPQHF
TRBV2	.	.	CVSRLQGYEQYF
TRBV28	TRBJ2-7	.	CASSLVDRRYAF
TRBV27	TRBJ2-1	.	CASSYRLGREQFF